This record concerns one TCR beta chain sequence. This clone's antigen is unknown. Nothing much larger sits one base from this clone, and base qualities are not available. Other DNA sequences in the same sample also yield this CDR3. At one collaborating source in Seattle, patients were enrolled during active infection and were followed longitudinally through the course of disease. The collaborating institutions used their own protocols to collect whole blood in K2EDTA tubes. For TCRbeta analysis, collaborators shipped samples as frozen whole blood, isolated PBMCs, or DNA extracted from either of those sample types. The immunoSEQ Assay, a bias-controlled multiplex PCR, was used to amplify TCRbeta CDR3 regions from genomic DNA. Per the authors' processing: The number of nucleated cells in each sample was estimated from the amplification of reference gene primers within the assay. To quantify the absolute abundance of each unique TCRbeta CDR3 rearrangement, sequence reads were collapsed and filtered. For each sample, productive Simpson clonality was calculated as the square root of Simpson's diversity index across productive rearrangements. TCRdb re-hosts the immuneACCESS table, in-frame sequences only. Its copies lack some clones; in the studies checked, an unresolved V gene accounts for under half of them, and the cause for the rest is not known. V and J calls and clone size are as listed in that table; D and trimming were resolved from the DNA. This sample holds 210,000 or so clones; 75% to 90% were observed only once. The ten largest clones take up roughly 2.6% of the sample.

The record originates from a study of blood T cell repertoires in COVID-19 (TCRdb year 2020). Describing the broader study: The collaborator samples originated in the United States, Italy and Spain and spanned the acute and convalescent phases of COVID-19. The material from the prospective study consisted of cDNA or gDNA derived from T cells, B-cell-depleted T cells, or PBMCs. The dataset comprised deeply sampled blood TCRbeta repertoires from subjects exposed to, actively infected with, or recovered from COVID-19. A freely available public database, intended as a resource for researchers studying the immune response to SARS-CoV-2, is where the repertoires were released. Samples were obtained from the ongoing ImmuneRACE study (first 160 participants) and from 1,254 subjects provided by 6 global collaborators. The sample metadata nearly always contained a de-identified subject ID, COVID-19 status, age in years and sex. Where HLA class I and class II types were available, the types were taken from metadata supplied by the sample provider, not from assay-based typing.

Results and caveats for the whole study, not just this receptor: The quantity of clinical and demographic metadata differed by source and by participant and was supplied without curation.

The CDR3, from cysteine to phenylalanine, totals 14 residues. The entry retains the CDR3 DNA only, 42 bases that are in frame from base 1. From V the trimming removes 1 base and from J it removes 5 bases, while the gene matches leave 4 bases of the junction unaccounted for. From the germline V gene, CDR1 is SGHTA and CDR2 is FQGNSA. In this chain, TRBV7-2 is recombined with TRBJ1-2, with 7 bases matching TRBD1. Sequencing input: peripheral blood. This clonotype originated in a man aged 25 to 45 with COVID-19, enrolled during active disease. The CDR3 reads CASSLGQGGYGYTF. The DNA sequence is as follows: TGTGCCAGCAGCTTAGGACAGGGAGGATATGGCTACACCTTC.